A single sample gave rise to the 23 T cell receptor beta chains below, sequenced in a study of shared clonotypes between healthy human individuals. Naive CD8 cells, CD45RO-negative and positively selected for CCR7, excluded terminally differentiated effector memory CD45RA+ cells. Measured with immunoSEQ multiplex PCR; TCRdb has only the in-frame clones, and not every one. The table has about 2.2 million clones, over 85% seen once; the top ten hold less than 2%. Source material: naive CD8+ T cells from PBMCs. These receptors were obtained from a man aged 18 to 35 in good health. Some clones in this sample may be carry-over from other donors' samples.

The rearrangement uses TRBV19 and TRBJ1-1, with TRBD1 as a possible D gene (5 bases). This CDR3 comprises 15 residues. Trimming cost V 4 bases and J 0 bases, with 12 bases left between them. Germline lookup yields CDR1 LNHDA and CDR2 SQIVND (reference sequence). CDR3 region: CASSNPGGMNTEAFF. CDR3 in DNA: TGTGCCAGTAGTAACCCTGGGGGAATGAACACTGAAGCTTTCTTT.

The count of this clone is one. CDR3 in DNA: TGTGCCAGCAGCTACGGGACTAGCGCCAGGGACGAGCAGTACTTC. It specifies CASSYGTSARDEQYF. The chain uses TRBV9 and TRBJ2-7; 10 nucleotides match TRBD2. Germline CDR1 SGDLS, CDR2 YYNGEE. The CDR3 has 15 amino acids. J was trimmed by 5 bases and V by 4 bases; bases with no gene match: 9.

The chain has TRBV19 and TRBJ2-3; 9 bases are shared with TRBD2. The CDR3 sequence is 13 residues long. Trimming removed 6 bases from V and 7 bases from J; junction bases left unmatched: 5. Germline CDR1 and CDR2: LNHDA and SQIVND (reference sequence). The CDR3 DNA follows: TGTGCCAGTAGAGGTAGCGGGAGTTATACGCAGTATTTT. It codes for CASRGSGSYTQYF.

A remark on this clone: This may stem from a read error, because a much larger clone lies one nucleotide away. This sample also contains other DNA sequences that code for the same CDR3. The chain links TRBV7-8 to TRBJ1-5; D gene ambiguous. The V end lost 1 base, the J end lost 7 bases, and 5 bases lay between the germline ends. This CDR3 contains 12 residues. Germline CDR1 and CDR2: SGHVS and FQNEAQ. Here the CDR3 reads CASSLGGQPQHF. Written as DNA, the CDR3 is TGTGCCAGCAGCTTAGGTGGGCAGCCCCAGCATTTT.

This clone was counted only a few times. Other DNA sequences from this sample encode an identical CDR3 as well. This sequence joins TRBV27 and TRBJ1-2; tentatively, D is TRBD1 (5 bases). CDR3 length equals 14 residues. Deletions cut 8 bases from V and 0 bases from J, with 13 bases between. Germline CDR1 is MNHEY and CDR2 is SMNVEV (reference sequence). The CDR3 region is CASSFGGSNYGYTF. The CDR3 DNA reads TGTGCCAGCTCCTTTGGGGGATCTAACTATGGCTACACCTTC.

The table lists this clone with a count of one. The chain couples TRBV2 to TRBJ2-7, with TRBD2 matching over 9 bases. V shed 6 bases, J shed 3 bases, and the junction held 15 bases outside the gene matches. This CDR3 is built from 17 residues. The V gene's germline CDR1 is SNHLY and CDR2 FYNNEI. The CDR3 DNA sequence: TGTGCCAGCAGAGCGACCGGATCTAGCGGGACTCACTACGAGCAGTACTTC. Translated, it gives CASRATGSSGTHYEQYF.

The chain is built from TRBV7-2 and TRBJ2-7; 9 bases map to TRBD2. V lost 5 bases, J lost 3 bases, and 8 bases stayed unmatched. Germline CDR1 is SGHTA and CDR2 is FQGNSA. The CDR3 is 15 amino acids. CDR3 DNA: TGTGCCAGCAGCGCACCGAGCGGGAGGTTCTACGAGCAGTACTTC. It specifies CASSAPSGRFYEQYF.

The V and J genes are TRBV10-1 and TRBJ2-2, with 7 bases that match TRBD1. V trimming: 2 bases; J trimming: 8 bases; junction bases outside the gene matches: 14. This CDR3 has 17 amino acids. The germline gives CDR1 WNHNN, CDR2 SYGVQD (reference sequence). The CDR3 DNA follows: TGCGCCAGCAGTGAGCTGAAGGAGCCTGACAGGGCTGGGGAGCTGTTTTTT. This codes for CASSELKEPDRAGELFF.

The chain has TRBV4-2 and TRBJ1-1; D may be TRBD1 (5 bases). Trimming took 3 bases from V and 10 from J, leaving 9 bases between them. The CDR3 has 11 amino acids. Germline CDR1 LGHNA, CDR2 YNFKEQ. This CDR3 reads CASSQGDGAFF. CDR3 sequence (DNA): TGTGCCAGCAGCCAGGGGGATGGAGCTTTCTTT.

This chain uses TRBV27 with TRBJ1-4; possible D gene TRBD1, 5 bases. Germline V gene lookup returns CDR1 MNHEY and CDR2 SMNVEV (reference sequence). Trimming stripped 2 bases from V and 3 bases from J, with 13 bases between. The CDR3 contains 16 residues. The CDR3 bases are TGTGCCAGCAGTTTAGTAGGGGTCGCCGCTAATGAAAAACTGTTTTTT. Residues: CASSLVGVAANEKLFF.

This chain joins TRBV5-1 and TRBJ2-7; 9 nucleotides match TRBD2. V gave up 4 bases and J gave up 3 bases; unmatched junction bases: 2. Germline CDR1 SGHRS, CDR2 YFSETQ. The CDR3 length is 13 residues. CDR3 nucleotides: TGCGCCAGCAGCGGACTAGCGAACTACGAGCAGTACTTC. It translates to CASSGLANYEQYF.

The V gene is TRBV29-1, the J gene TRBJ2-1; D call uncertain. The CDR3 spans 12 residues. The V end was cut by 6 bases, the J end by 2 bases, with 8 bases between. Per germline, CDR1 SQVTM and CDR2 ANQGSEA. CDR3 sequence reads: CSVLLPYNEQFF. The CDR3 DNA is TGCAGCGTGCTGTTGCCCTACAATGAGCAGTTCTTC.

This clone was observed a few times. This sequence joins TRBV19 and TRBJ1-1; possibly TRBD1 for D (6 bases). The CDR3 is made up of 13 amino acids. The germline V gene has CDR1 LNHDA and CDR2 SQIVND (reference sequence). Trimming took off 6 bases at V and 1 base at J, with 9 bases between the two ends. The DNA of the CDR3 is TGTGCCAGTAGCGGGACACCGAACACTGAAGCTTTCTTT. This sequence encodes CASSGTPNTEAFF.

In regard to this clone: Different DNA sequences within this sample yield the same CDR3. V and J are TRBV19 and TRBJ2-1, with 13 bases lining up with TRBD2. Germline trimming cut 4 bases from V and 3 bases from J; bases unmatched to any gene: 3. The CDR3 length is 16 residues. Looked up from germline, CDR1 is LNHDA and CDR2 is SQIVND (reference sequence). The CDR3 DNA follows: TGTGCCAGTAGTACGAGGACTAGCGGGAGCTACAATGAGCAGTTCTTC. Its translation is CASSTRTSGSYNEQFF.

This sequence joins TRBV27 and TRBJ2-7; TRBD2 agrees at 10 bases. This CDR3 is built from 13 residues. With 7 bases clipped from V and 6 bases from J, the junction kept 6 bases outside the gene matches. Germline lookup yields CDR1 MNHEY and CDR2 SMNVEV (reference sequence). CDR3 sequence (DNA): TGTGCCAGCAACTCCATAGCGGGAGGCGAGCAGTACTTC. This sequence encodes CASNSIAGGEQYF.

The chain has TRBV7-2 and TRBJ1-2, with D possibly TRBD1 on 6 matching bases. CDR1 and CDR2 from the germline V gene are SGHTA and FQGNSA. The germline V and J ends were trimmed by 2 bases and 3 bases, with 16 bases remaining between them. The CDR3 is 16 residues long. This CDR3 is CASSLLSGDIDYGYTF. The CDR3 nucleotides read TGTGCCAGCAGCTTATTATCCGGGGACATCGACTATGGCTACACCTTC.

The chain couples TRBV6-1 to TRBJ2-7, with no clear D. The CDR3 has 15 residues. The germline V gene has CDR1 MNHNS and CDR2 SASEGT. Trimming cost V 1 base and J 1 base, with 11 bases left between them. This chain's CDR3 is CASSEVRIPSYEQYF. Here the CDR3 DNA reads TGTGCCAGCAGTGAAGTTCGCATTCCATCCTACGAGCAGTACTTC.

The chain employs TRBV4-1 and TRBJ2-5; 11 bases are shared with TRBD2. The J call may be faulty, since TRBJ2-7 better matches the DNA end. From germline, CDR1 is MGHRA and CDR2 YSYEKL. The CDR3 totals 16 residues. CDR3 nucleotides: TGCGCCAGCAGCCCCACGGGACTAGCGGAAACCTACGAGCAGTACTTC. This translates into CASSPTGLAETYEQYF.

CDR3 in DNA: TGTGCCAGCAGCTCCTTGCTGAATACGCAGTATTTT. Amino acids: CASSSLLNTQYF. The rearrangement uses TRBV7-9 and TRBJ2-3; no clear D. CDR3 length equals 12 residues. Germline lookup yields CDR1 SEHNR and CDR2 FQNEAQ (reference sequence). Trimming left V 4 bases short and J 7 bases short, with 9 bases between.

V is TRBV11-2 and J is TRBJ2-7; 7 bases fit TRBD2. Germline V lookup: CDR1 SGHAT, CDR2 FQNNGV. V shed 4 bases and J 3 bases; nucleotides not matched to a gene: 6. CDR3 size: 14 residues. CDR3 coding DNA: TGTGCCAGCAGCTCTACTAGCGCCGGCTACGAGCAGTACTTC. Its translation is CASSSTSAGYEQYF.

The V call is TRBV5-6, the J call TRBJ1-2; 7 bases match TRBD1. Per the germline V gene, CDR1 is SGHDT and CDR2 is YYEEEE. Trimming took 5 bases from V and 7 from J; bases not matched to a gene: 8. This CDR3 has 13 amino acids. CDR3 sequence: CASRPGGPGGYTF. For the CDR3, the DNA is TGTGCCAGCAGACCAGGGGGGCCCGGTGGCTACACCTTC.

This clone has just a few counts. CDR3 sequence: CASSVNLAGGAGELFF. In DNA form, the CDR3 reads TGTGCCAGCAGCGTAAACCTAGCCGGAGGAGCCGGGGAGCTGTTTTTT. V gene TRBV9 combines with J gene TRBJ2-2, with D perhaps matching TRBD2 (5 bases). With 1 base removed from V and 6 bases from J, the gap between germline ends came to 16 bases. The V gene's germline CDR1 is SGDLS and CDR2 YYNGEE. This CDR3 has 16 amino acids.

V is TRBV7-6 and J is TRBJ1-1; D might be TRBD1 (6 bases). Germline loops: CDR1 SGHVS, CDR2 FNYEAQ. The germline V and J ends were trimmed by 5 bases and 4 bases, with 11 bases remaining between them. The CDR3 loop spans 13 amino acids. DNA of the CDR3: TGTGCCAGCAGCCTGGGGGCACGCACTGAAGCTTTCTTT. This encodes CASSLGARTEAFF. Full variable domain (outside the CDR3, taken from reference TRBV7-6 and TRBJ1-1): GAGVSQSPRYKVTKRGQDVALRCDPISGHVSLYWYRQALGQGPEFLTYFNYEAQQDKSGLPNDRFSAERPEGSISTLTIQRTEQRDSAMYRCASSLGARTEAFFGQGTRLTVV.